This T cell receptor (beta chain) was obtained from a study of T-cell memory formation after mild COVID-19. Study-level background: Largely donor-specific TCR clusters were found.

TCRdb itself ran the 5' RACE reads through MiXCR, one entry per CDR3 protein. This table holds approximately 260,000 distinct CDR3 sequences, roughly 16% found once. This clonotype was observed a few times. The CDR3 extends over 13 amino acids. CDR1 SEHNR and CDR2 FQNEAQ come from the germline V gene (reference sequence). After removal of 5 bases from V and 5 bases from J, the junction contained 2 bases not matched to a gene. The J gene is TRBJ2-1, the V gene TRBV7-9; TRBD2 agrees at 8 bases. Sample: PBMCs or a T cell subset sorted from them (not recorded which). The receptor was derived from a man aged 18 to 30 who had mild COVID-19 (a few samples of this study predate the infection). Cell type and time point are not known. CDR3 amino acids: CASSRGGDNEQFF. CDR3 DNA sequence: TGTGCCAGCAGCCGGGGGGGGGACAATGAGCAGTTCTTC.